This TCR beta chain was obtained from a study of T cells in Graves' hyperthyroidism and ophthalmopathy. In its sample, this clonotype was seen a few times. Its antigen is not identified. RNA transcripts yielded amplified TCR beta CDR3 regions. A first-round RT-PCR of the TCR CDR3 used the HTBI primer set. TCRdb passed the multiplex PCR reads through MiXCR, listing each CDR3 protein once. Of about 300,000 distinct CDR3 sequences listed, approximately 18% are singletons. Study-level results: In simple terms, a model built on 13 V-J features told ophthalmopathy apart from stable hyperthyroidism.

Trimming took 0 bases from V and 5 from J, leaving 10 bases between them. CDR1 MGHRA and CDR2 YSYEKL come from the germline V gene. This CDR3 is built from 14 residues. The source is a man aged 50 to 60 with Graves' ophthalmopathy. The chain is built from TRBV4-1 and TRBJ1-2, with D perhaps TRBD1 (5 bases). Input material: blood. The CDR3 DNA reads TGCGCCAGCAGCCAAGATCCGGGGCCTTATGGCTACACCTTC. This encodes CASSQDPGPYGYTF.